This is a list of T cell receptor beta chains from one sample in a study of high-grade serous ovarian cancer treatment subgroups. Clones were read by immunoSEQ multiplex PCR, and TCRdb kept only the in-frame ones, dropping some. This sample has about 33,000 clones, with around three quarters found just once. What was sequenced was tumor tissue. The receptors derive from a human donor with high-grade serous ovarian cancer. Each CDR3 is given without its conserved first and last residue.

v_gene	j_gene	CDR3aa
TRBV19	TRBJ1-6	ASNPGQGPPLH
TRBV27	TRBJ2-5	ASRGARVEETQY
TRBV10-1	TRBJ2-7	ASRPGQRNYEQY
TRBV6-4	TRBJ1-1	ASSGTGEAF
TRBV2	TRBJ1-1	ASSDNLNTEAF
TRBV30	TRBJ1-5	AWSGTQPQH
TRBV29-1	TRBJ2-5	SVQTGWPTQLQETQY
TRBV4-2	TRBJ1-1	ASSQFPGRMNTEAF
TRBV11-2	TRBJ2-2	ASSAGRGDSGKGLGELF
TRBV28	TRBJ2-1	ASSFGGVYNEQF
TRBV19	TRBJ1-5	ASSIVWGQPQH
TRBV27	TRBJ1-1	ASSFSHVSTEAF
TRBV9	TRBJ2-2	ASSPGGSPGHSTGELF
TRBV28	TRBJ2-7	ASSSHGGGRPEQY
TRBV5-1	TRBJ2-7	ASSLAGTASYEQY
TRBV7-9	TRBJ2-3	ASSFGQMSTDTQY
TRBV5-1	TRBJ2-3	ASSGTPADTQY
TRBV15	TRBJ2-7	ATSYDRGAVYEQY
TRBV2	TRBJ2-1	ASSGTSGGNEQF
TRBV7-9	TRBJ2-7	ASSLGGSTHEQY
TRBV5-3	TRBJ1-1	ARSFQPDRWGSTEAF
TRBV5-1	TRBJ1-2	ASADNSNYGYT
TRBV11-3	TRBJ2-5	ASSLNALPGETQY
TRBV6-6	TRBJ2-7	ASRPSGYEQY
TRBV7-9	TRBJ1-1	ASSLVGTESSNTEAF
TRBV5-6	TRBJ1-2	ASSLTGPITYGYT
TRBV10-3	TRBJ2-7	AISPGLAGGRSYEQY
TRBV6-6	TRBJ2-5	ASSPQLTGPGGTQY
TRBV29-1	TRBJ2-1	SVVSPDNEQF
TRBV7-2	TRBJ2-1	ASRLAGGAYNEQF
TRBV4-3	TRBJ2-6	ASSQVVDSSGANVLT
TRBV9	TRBJ1-4	ASSLQGATNEKLF
TRBV6-1	TRBJ1-1	ASSERSGTEKWGAF
TRBV7-7	TRBJ2-5	ASSRTGIGETQY
TRBV7-2	TRBJ2-7	ASSLAAYEQY
TRBV11-2	TRBJ2-7	ASSSWAGRGLTYEQY
TRBV25-1	TRBJ2-7	ASSELVNEQY
TRBV7-6	TRBJ2-3	ASSKHPTSGRTADTQY
TRBV25-1	TRBJ2-1	ASSRLAGLSNEQF
TRBV6-5	TRBJ2-6	ASSQRPSGANVLT
TRBV29-1	TRBJ1-5	SVGDGGNQPQH
TRBV7-8	TRBJ1-1	ASSSYRTGKNTEAF
TRBV5-1	TRBJ2-3	ASSVTDTQY
TRBV2	TRBJ2-5	ASQERASGRRQETQY
TRBV5-6	TRBJ1-5	ASSLGESSGFQPQH
TRBV10-3	TRBJ2-7	AISESRGVGDEQY
TRBV7-8	TRBJ2-1	ASSPGFGDNEQF
TRBV7-3	TRBJ1-2	ASSLNGGGGGYT
TRBV4-1	TRBJ1-3	ASSQDFTGGRNTIY
TRBV7-9	TRBJ2-3	ASSLAGGSPDTQY
TRBV2	TRBJ2-7	ASSVASDLRGTYEQY
TRBV7-2	TRBJ2-3	ASSRGGGSTDTQY
TRBV6-6	TRBJ2-2	ASSYSDFPAGELF
TRBV28	TRBJ2-6	ASSLLGISSGANVLT
TRBV4-1	TRBJ2-6	ASSQDPGGGSGANVLT
TRBV5-1	TRBJ2-3	ASSPRKTDTQY
TRBV7-9	TRBJ2-5	ASFPGNVEQETQY
TRBV7-2	TRBJ2-7	ASSLASGITYEQY
TRBV28	TRBJ2-5	ASRWMGGLGGETQY